Listed below are T cell receptor beta chains from one sample, sequenced in a study of blood T cell repertoires in COVID-19. The table came from immunoSEQ multiplex PCR; TCRdb's copy has only in-frame clones and leaves some out. The top ten clones hold more than 7.5% of a sample with fewer than 350,000 clones, 88% of them seen once. Sequencing used peripheral blood. All receptors come from a man between 18 and 35 years old with active or convalescent COVID-19. The CDR3 runs from the conserved cysteine through the conserved F or W. Fields, in order: J gene, D gene, clone size, V gene, CDR3 protein, CDR3 DNA. The D gene is left open where the match is weak. Part of the rows lack a size; the others show once, few, many or a class for expanded clones.

TRBJ2-1 | NA | few | TRBV24-1 | CATSDGHNNEQFF | TGTGCCACCAGTGATGGACACAACAATGAGCAGTTCTTC
TRBJ1-2 | TRBD1 | NA | TRBV12-3/TRBV12-4 | CASSGDRYSGYTF | TGTGCCAGCAGTGGGGACAGATACTCCGGCTACACCTTC
TRBJ2-7 | TRBD1 | NA | TRBV6-5 | CASRPGQGAYEQYF | TGTGCCAGCAGGCCGGGACAGGGGGCCTACGAGCAGTACTTC
TRBJ2-3 | TRBD1 | NA | TRBV5-8 | CASSFGQVSTDTQYF | TGTGCCAGCAGCTTCGGACAGGTTAGCACAGATACGCAGTATTTT
TRBJ2-7 | NA | once | TRBV18 | CASSPPGFNEQYF | TGTGCCAGCTCACCCCCCGGGTTCAACGAGCAGTACTTC
TRBJ1-4 | NA | few | TRBV18 | CASSPAHRDGKLFF | TGTGCCAGCTCACCAGCTCACAGGGACGGAAAACTGTTTTTT
TRBJ1-3 | TRBD1 | once | TRBV15 | CATSRDRGPGNTIYF | TGTGCCACCAGCAGGGATAGGGGGCCCGGAAACACCATATATTTT
TRBJ2-1 | NA | NA | TRBV7-2 | CASSVDFNSYNEQFF | TGTGCCAGCAGCGTAGACTTTAACTCCTACAATGAGCAGTTCTTC
TRBJ2-7 | TRBD2 | NA | TRBV5-4 | CASSLGGGEQYF | TGTGCCAGCAGCTTGGGGGGGGGCGAGCAGTACTTC
TRBJ1-3 | NA | NA | TRBV3-1/TRBV3-2 | CASSQQGPSGNTIYF | TGTGCCAGCAGCCAACAGGGGCCCTCTGGAAACACCATATATTTT
TRBJ2-2 | NA | once | TRBV10-2 | CASSEFRNTGELFF | TGCGCCAGCAGTGAGTTCCGGAACACCGGGGAGCTGTTTTTT
TRBJ1-2 | NA | NA | TRBV27 | CASSMGQFFGYTF | TGTGCCAGCAGTATGGGACAATTTTTTGGCTACACCTTC
TRBJ1-6 | TRBD1 | NA | TRBV7-2 | CASSLMTGVNSPLHF | TGTGCCAGCAGCTTAATGACAGGGGTCAATTCACCCCTCCACTTT
TRBJ1-2 | NA | NA | TRBV7-9 | CASSPVEGYGYTF | TGTGCCAGCAGCCCTGTCGAGGGCTATGGCTACACCTTC
TRBJ2-1 | NA | once | TRBV7-9 | CASSLVPGVSNEQFF | TGTGCCAGCAGCTTAGTTCCGGGGGTCAGCAATGAGCAGTTCTTC
TRBJ1-2 | NA | NA | TRBV5-1 | CASSWGTGNYGYTF | TGCGCCAGCAGCTGGGGAACAGGGAACTATGGCTACACCTTC
TRBJ2-7 | NA | few | TRBV11-2 | CASSLDWSYQTYEQYF | TGTGCCAGCAGCTTAGATTGGAGCTACCAAACCTACGAGCAGTACTTC